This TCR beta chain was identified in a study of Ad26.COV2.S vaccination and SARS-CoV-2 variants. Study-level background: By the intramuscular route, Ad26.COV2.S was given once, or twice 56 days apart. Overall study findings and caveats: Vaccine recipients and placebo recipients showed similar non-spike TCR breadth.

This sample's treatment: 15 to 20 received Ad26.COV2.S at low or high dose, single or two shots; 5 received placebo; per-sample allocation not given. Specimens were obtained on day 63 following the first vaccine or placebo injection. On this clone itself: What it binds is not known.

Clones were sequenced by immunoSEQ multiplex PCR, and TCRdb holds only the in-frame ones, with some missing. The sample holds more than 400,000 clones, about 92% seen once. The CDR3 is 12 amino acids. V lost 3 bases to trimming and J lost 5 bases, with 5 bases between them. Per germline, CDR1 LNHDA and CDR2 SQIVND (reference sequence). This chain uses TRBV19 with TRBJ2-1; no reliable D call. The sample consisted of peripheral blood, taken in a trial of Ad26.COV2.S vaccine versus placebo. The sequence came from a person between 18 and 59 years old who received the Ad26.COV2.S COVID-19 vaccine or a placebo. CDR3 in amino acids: CASSIEDNEQFF. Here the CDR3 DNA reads TGTGCCAGTAGTATCGAGGACAATGAGCAGTTCTTC.